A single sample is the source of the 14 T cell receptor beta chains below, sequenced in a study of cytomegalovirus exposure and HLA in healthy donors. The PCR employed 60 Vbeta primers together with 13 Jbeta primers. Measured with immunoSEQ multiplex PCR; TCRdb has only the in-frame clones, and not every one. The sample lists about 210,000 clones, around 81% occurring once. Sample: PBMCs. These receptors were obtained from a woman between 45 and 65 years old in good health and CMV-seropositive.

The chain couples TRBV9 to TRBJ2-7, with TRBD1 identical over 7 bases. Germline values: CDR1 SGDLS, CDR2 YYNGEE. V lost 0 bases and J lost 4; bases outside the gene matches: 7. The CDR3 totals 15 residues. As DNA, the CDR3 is TGTGCCAGCAGCGTAGCAACAGGGGATGAGTACGAGCAGTACTTC. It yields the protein CASSVATGDEYEQYF.

As DNA, the CDR3 is TGTGCCAGCACTTGGGGGGAAGGGACAGATACGCAGTATTTT. It is translated as CASTWGEGTDTQYF. This sequence joins TRBV6-1 and TRBJ2-3, with a tentative D call TRBD2 (6 bases). The germline V gene has CDR1 MNHNS and CDR2 SASEGT. Trimming cost V 7 bases and J 3 bases, with 14 bases left between them. The CDR3 is made up of 14 amino acids.

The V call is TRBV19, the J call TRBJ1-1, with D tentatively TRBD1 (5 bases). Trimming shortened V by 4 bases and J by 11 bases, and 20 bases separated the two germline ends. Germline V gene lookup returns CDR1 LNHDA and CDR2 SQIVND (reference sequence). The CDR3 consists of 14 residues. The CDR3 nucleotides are TGTGCCAGTAGTAGCCGCCAGGGCCAAGGTGGGGCTTTCTTT. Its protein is CASSSRQGQGGAFF.

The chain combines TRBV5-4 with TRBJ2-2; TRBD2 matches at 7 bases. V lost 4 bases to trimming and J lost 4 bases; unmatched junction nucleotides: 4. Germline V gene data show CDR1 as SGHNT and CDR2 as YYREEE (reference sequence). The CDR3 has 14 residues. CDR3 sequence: CASSLGGGTGELFF. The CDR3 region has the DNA TGTGCCAGCAGCCTTGGCGGGGGCACCGGGGAGCTGTTTTTT. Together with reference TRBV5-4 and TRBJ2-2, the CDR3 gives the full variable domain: ETGVTQSPTHLIKTRGQQVTLRCSSQSGHNTVSWYQQALGQGPQFIFQYYREEENGRGNFPPRFSGLQFPNYSSELNVNALELDDSALYLCASSLGGGTGELFFGEGSRLTVL.

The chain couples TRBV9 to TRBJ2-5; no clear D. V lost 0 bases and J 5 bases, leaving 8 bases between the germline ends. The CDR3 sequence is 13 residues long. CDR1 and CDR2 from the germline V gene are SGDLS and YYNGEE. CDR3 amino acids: CASSVVGVETQYF. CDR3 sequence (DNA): TGTGCCAGCAGCGTAGTCGGAGTTGAGACCCAGTACTTC.

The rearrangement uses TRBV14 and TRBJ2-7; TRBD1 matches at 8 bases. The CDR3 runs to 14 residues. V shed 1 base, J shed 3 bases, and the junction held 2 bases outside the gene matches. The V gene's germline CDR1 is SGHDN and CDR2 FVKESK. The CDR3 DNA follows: TGTGCCAGCAGCCAAGCTGGACAGGGCTACGAGCAGTACTTC. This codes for CASSQAGQGYEQYF.

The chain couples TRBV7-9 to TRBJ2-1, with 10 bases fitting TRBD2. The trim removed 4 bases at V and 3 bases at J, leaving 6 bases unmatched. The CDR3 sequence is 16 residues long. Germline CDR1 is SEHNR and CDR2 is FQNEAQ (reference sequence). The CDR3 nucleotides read TGTGCCAGCAGCTCCCAACGGACTAGCGGCTACAATGAGCAGTTCTTC. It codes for CASSSQRTSGYNEQFF.

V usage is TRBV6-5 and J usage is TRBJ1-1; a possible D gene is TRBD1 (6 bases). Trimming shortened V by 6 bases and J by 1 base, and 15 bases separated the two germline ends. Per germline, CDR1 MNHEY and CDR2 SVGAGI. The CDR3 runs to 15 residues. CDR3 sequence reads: CASRTGQGRNTEAFF. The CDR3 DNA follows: TGTGCCAGCAGAACGGGGCAGGGGAGGAACACTGAAGCTTTCTTT.

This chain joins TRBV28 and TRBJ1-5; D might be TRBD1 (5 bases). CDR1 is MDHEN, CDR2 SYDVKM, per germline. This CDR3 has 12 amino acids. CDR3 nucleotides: TGTGGACTTGGGGCGGGCAATCAGCCCCAGCATTTT. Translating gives CGLGAGNQPQHF.

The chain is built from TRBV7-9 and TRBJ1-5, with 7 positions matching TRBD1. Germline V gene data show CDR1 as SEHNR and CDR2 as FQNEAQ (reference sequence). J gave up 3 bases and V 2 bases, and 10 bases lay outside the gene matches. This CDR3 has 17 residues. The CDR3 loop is CASSLTGTGVPNQPQHF. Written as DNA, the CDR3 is TGTGCCAGCAGCTTAACGGGCACAGGGGTACCCAATCAGCCCCAGCATTTT.

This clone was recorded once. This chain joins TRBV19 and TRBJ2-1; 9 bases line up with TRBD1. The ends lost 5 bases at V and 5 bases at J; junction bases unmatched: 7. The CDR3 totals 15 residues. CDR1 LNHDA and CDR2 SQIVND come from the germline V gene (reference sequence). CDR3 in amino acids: CASSFRQGEHNEQFF. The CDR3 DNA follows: TGTGCCAGTAGTTTCCGACAGGGGGAACACAATGAGCAGTTCTTC.

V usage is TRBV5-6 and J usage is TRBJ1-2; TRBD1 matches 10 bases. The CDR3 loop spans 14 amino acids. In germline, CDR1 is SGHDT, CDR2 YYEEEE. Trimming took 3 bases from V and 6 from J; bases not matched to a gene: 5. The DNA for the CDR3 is TGTGCCAGCAGCTGGACAGGGGGAGTAGATGGCTACACCTTC. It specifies CASSWTGGVDGYTF.

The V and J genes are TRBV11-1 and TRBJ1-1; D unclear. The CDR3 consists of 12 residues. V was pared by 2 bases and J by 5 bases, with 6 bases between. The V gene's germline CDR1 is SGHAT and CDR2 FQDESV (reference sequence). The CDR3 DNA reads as TGTGCCAGCAGCTTATCGGTTACTGAAGCTTTCTTT. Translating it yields CASSLSVTEAFF.

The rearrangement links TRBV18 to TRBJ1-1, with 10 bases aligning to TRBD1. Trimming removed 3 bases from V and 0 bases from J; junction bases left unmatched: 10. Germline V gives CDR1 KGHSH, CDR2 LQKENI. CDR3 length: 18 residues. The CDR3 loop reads CASSPRDRGLGMNTEAFF. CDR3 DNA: TGTGCCAGCTCACCTCGCGACAGGGGGCTAGGAATGAACACTGAAGCTTTCTTT.